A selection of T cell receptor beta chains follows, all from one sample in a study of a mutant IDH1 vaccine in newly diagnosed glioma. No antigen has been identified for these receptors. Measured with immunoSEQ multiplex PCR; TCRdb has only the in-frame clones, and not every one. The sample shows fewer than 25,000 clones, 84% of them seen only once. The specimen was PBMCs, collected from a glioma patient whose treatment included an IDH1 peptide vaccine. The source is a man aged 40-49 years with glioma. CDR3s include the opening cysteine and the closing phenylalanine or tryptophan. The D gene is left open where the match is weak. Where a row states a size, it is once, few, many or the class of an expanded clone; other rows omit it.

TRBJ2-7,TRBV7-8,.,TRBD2,CASSLTGGYYEQYF,TGTGCCAGCAGCTTAACGGGAGGCTACTACGAGCAGTACTTC
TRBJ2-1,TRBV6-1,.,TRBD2,CASSLAASYNEQFF,TGTGCCAGCAGTCTAGCGGCTTCCTACAATGAGCAGTTCTTC
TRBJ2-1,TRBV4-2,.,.,CASSQVGSKIDEQFF,TGTGCCAGCAGCCAAGTCGGGAGTAAGATCGATGAGCAGTTCTTC
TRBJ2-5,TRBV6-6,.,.,CASTKTNPGLAETQYF,TGTGCCAGCACCAAAACTAATCCCGGTCTAGCGGAGACCCAGTACTTC
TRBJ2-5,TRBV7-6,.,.,CASSLGTGSWGETQYF,TGTGCCAGCAGCTTAGGCACCGGGAGCTGGGGGGAGACCCAGTACTTC
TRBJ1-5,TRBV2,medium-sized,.,CAVRATRDGFNQPQHF,TGTGCCGTCCGAGCCACTCGGGACGGATTTAATCAGCCCCAGCATTTT
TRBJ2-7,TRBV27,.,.,CASSLPGRVQYF,TGTGCCAGCAGTTTACCGGGTCGGGTGCAGTACTTC
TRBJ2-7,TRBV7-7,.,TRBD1,CASSPGTGGHNEQYF,TGTGCTAGCAGCCCCGGGACAGGGGGGCACAACGAGCAGTACTTC
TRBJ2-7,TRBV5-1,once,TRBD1,CASSLDQGARSIEQYF,TGCGCCAGCAGCTTGGACCAGGGGGCTCGCTCGATCGAGCAGTACTTC
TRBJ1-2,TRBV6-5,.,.,CASSGGGYGYTF,TGTGCCAGCAGTGGCGGTGGCTATGGCTACACCTTC
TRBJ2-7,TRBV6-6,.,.,CASSYGGPYEQYF,TGTGCCAGCAGTTACGGGGGACCCTACGAGCAGTACTTC
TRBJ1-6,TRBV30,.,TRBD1,CAWSVRTDRERDKSSYNSPLHF,TGTGCCTGGAGTGTACGGACGGACAGGGAAAGGGATAAAAGCTCCTATAATTCACCCCTCCACTTT
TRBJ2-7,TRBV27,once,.,CASSPWTEKYEQYF,TGTGCCAGCAGTCCCTGGACAGAGAAATACGAGCAGTACTTC
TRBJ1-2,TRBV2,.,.,CASSAQGPPNYGYTF,TGTGCCAGCAGTGCCCAGGGCCCCCCTAACTATGGCTACACCTTC
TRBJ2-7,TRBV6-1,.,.,CASSGATGEHDYEQYF,TGTGCCAGCAGTGGAGCGACGGGAGAACACGACTACGAGCAGTACTTC
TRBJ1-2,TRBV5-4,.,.,CASSRPVRADYGYTF,TGTGCCAGCAGCCGGCCTGTGAGGGCAGACTATGGCTACACCTTC
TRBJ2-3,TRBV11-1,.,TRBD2,CASSLWGSSGNTDTQYF,TGTGCCAGCAGCTTATGGGGTTCTAGCGGCAACACAGATACGCAGTATTTT
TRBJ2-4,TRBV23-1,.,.,CASSRGARDLGRYF,TGCGCCAGCAGTCGAGGGGCTCGGGACCTTGGGCGGTACTTC
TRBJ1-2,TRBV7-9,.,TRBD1,CASSLGTGGGYTF,TGTGCCAGCAGCTTAGGGACAGGGGGCGGCTACACCTTC
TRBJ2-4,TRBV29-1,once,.,CSGLREVIQYF,TGCAGCGGGCTCAGGGAAGTCATTCAGTACTTC
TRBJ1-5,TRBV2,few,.,CASSEGVARVGQPQHF,TGTGCCAGCAGTGAGGGGGTAGCCAGGGTGGGTCAGCCCCAGCATTTT
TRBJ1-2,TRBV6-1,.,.,CASSEVVRLNYGYTF,TGTGCCAGCAGTGAAGTCGTCCGACTGAACTATGGCTACACCTTC
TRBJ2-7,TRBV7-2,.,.,CASSSGTASTRQYF,TGTGCCAGCAGTTCCGGGACTGCATCGACTCGGCAGTACTTC
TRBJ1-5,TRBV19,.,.,CASSMLEMVGNQPQHF,TGTGCCAGTAGTATGTTGGAGATGGTCGGCAATCAGCCCCAGCATTTT